This TCR beta chain was identified in a study of chemoradiotherapy in HPV16-positive cancers. The study, taken as a whole, reports: Only a couple of HPV16-positive patients supplied the functional HPV-specificity definition. Better recurrence-free survival went with HPV-responsive T-cell expansion in HPV16-positive patients. Candidate HPV-specific clones and E7-related TCR motifs grew in tumor during treatment.

This clone is a singleton in its sample. Antigen specificity is unknown. Clones were read by immunoSEQ multiplex PCR, and TCRdb kept only the in-frame ones, dropping some. The repertoire consists of about 29,000 clones, with nearly 95% occurring once and the leading ten covering about a sixth. CDR1 MGHRA and CDR2 YSYEKL come from the germline V gene. This CDR3 contains 16 residues. The germline V and J ends were trimmed by 0 bases and 2 bases, with 13 bases remaining between them. V usage is TRBV4-1 and J usage is TRBJ1-1; D may be TRBD1 (5 bases). The source was blood, collected from a patient who underwent chemoradiotherapy. The source is a human donor with HPV-associated anogenital cancer. The CDR3 DNA follows: TGCGCCAGCAGCCAAGAACCACACAGGCAAAACACTGAAGCTTTCTTT. Translation gives CASSQEPHRQNTEAFF.